One sample yielded the 14 T cell receptor beta chains listed below, sequenced in a study of shared clonotypes between healthy human individuals. Profiled with immunoSEQ multiplex PCR; TCRdb holds only in-frame clones, not every one. The data hold some 1 million clones, with around four fifths observed a single time. Material: memory CD4+ T cells sorted from blood. Subset defined: CD45RA-negative fraction. The origin of the receptors is a young man in good health.

V and J are TRBV11-2 and TRBJ2-5; 12 nucleotides align to TRBD2. The V gene's germline CDR1 is SGHAT and CDR2 FQNNGV. The CDR3 runs to 16 residues. V shed 2 bases and J 5 bases; nucleotides not matched to a gene: 6. CDR3 in amino acids: CASSLLAGGPDETQYF. The CDR3 DNA sequence: TGTGCCAGCAGCTTACTAGCGGGAGGGCCCGATGAGACCCAGTACTTC.

The genes are TRBV30 and TRBJ1-6; D is perhaps TRBD1 (6 bases). Trimming removed 6 bases from V and 8 bases from J, with 17 bases in between. CDR1 GTSNPN and CDR2 SVGIG come from the germline V gene (reference sequence). The CDR3 is 14 residues long. This chain's CDR3 is CACRRDKGDSPLHF. CDR3 DNA: TGTGCCTGCCGGCGGGACAAAGGCGATTCACCCCTCCACTTT.

J is TRBJ2-2 and V is TRBV5-5, with D tentatively TRBD1 or TRBD2 (5 bases each). The CDR3 runs 13 residues. Trimming took 2 bases from V and 5 from J, leaving 7 bases between them. The germline V gene encodes CDR1 SGHKS and CDR2 YYEKEE (reference sequence). The CDR3 spells CASSFGGTGELFF. As DNA, the CDR3 is TGTGCCAGCAGCTTTGGGGGAACCGGGGAGCTGTTTTTT.

This clone was recorded a few times. The gene calls are TRBV15 and TRBJ1-5; 10 bases align to TRBD1. V was clipped by 2 bases and J by 0 bases; unmatched bases: 7. The CDR3 runs 18 residues. Germline CDR1 is LNHNV and CDR2 is YYDKDF (reference sequence). The CDR3 DNA follows: TGTGCCACCAGCAGATCCCGGGACAGGGGAGATAGCAATCAGCCCCAGCATTTT. It codes for CATSRSRDRGDSNQPQHF. Supplemented by reference TRBV15 and TRBJ1-5, the full variable domain reads DAMVIQNPRYQVTQFGKPVTLSCSQTLNHNVMYWYQQKSSQAPKLLFHYYDKDFNNEADTPDNFQSRRPNTSFCFLDIRSPGLGDTAMYLCATSRSRDRGDSNQPQHFGDGTRLSIL.

The CDR3 DNA reads TGCGCCAGCAGCTTGGATGGCGGGGGGCGGAATGAGCAGTTCTTC. Amino acid sequence: CASSLDGGGRNEQFF. The V gene is TRBV5-1, the J gene TRBJ2-1; 8 bases map to TRBD2. The trim removed 0 bases at V and 7 bases at J, leaving 6 bases unmatched. Germline CDR1 is SGHRS and CDR2 is YFSETQ. The CDR3 sequence is 15 residues long.

The chain employs TRBV7-2 and TRBJ2-3; D might be TRBD2 (6 bases). V lost 5 bases and J 1 base, leaving 16 bases between the germline ends. Germline CDR1 reads SGHTA; CDR2 reads FQGNSA. This CDR3 region has 16 residues. DNA for the CDR3: TGTGCCAGCAGCCTAACTATGGGGGGAGGCACAGATACGCAGTATTTT. Encoded protein: CASSLTMGGGTDTQYF. The variable domain in full, with the rest retrieved from reference TRBV7-2 and TRBJ2-3, is GAGVSQSPSNKVTEKGKDVELRCDPISGHTALYWYRQSLGQGLEFLIYFQGNSAPDKSGLPSDRFSAERTGGSVSTLTIQRTQQEDSAVYLCASSLTMGGGTDTQYFGPGTRLTVL.

The genes are TRBV19 and TRBJ1-6; D gene uncertain. CDR3 size: 13 residues. Germline lookup yields CDR1 LNHDA and CDR2 SQIVND (reference sequence). V was shortened by 8 bases and J by 4 bases, with 9 bases between the two germline ends. The CDR3 sequence: CASGSPYNSPLHF. Written as DNA, the CDR3 is TGTGCCAGTGGATCCCCTTATAATTCACCCCTCCACTTT.

This clone was seen once. The chain has TRBV7-9 and TRBJ1-4; maybe TRBD1 (5 bases). Germline-derived CDR1 and CDR2 are SEHNR and FQNEAQ (reference sequence). The CDR3 is made up of 17 amino acids. V was clipped by 5 bases and J by 1 base, with 17 bases between them. The CDR3 sequence is CASSPMGLVGTNEKLFF. CDR3 DNA: TGTGCCAGCAGCCCCATGGGGCTTGTGGGAACTAATGAAAAACTGTTTTTT.

The chain joins TRBV6-5 to TRBJ1-4; D is perhaps TRBD1 (5 bases). Trimming removed 5 bases from V and 5 bases from J, with 12 bases in between. Germline CDR1 is MNHEY and CDR2 is SVGAGI. The CDR3 is 14 residues long. The CDR3, as DNA: TGTGCCAGCAGTGTAGGGGATCGGAATGAAAAACTGTTTTTT. As protein: CASSVGDRNEKLFF.

The rearrangement joins TRBV7-2 to TRBJ2-4; TRBD2 matches at 8 bases. Losses at the gene ends were 5 bases for V and 3 bases for J; bases not matched to a gene: 12. Germline CDR1 is SGHTA and CDR2 is FQGNSA. The CDR3 has 17 amino acids. CDR3 sequence (DNA): TGTGCCAGCAGCCCCCAAGCGGGAGTTACGGTCAAAAACATTCAGTACTTC. Encoded protein: CASSPQAGVTVKNIQYF.

The chain joins TRBV19 to TRBJ1-6, with TRBD1 matching 10 bases. CDR3 length: 15 residues. The germline V gene encodes CDR1 LNHDA and CDR2 SQIVND (reference sequence). V was clipped by 5 bases and J by 9 bases; unmatched bases: 7. CDR3 bases: TGTGCCAGTAGTTCTCGGGACAGGGGCACTTCACCCCTCCACTTT. Translating it yields CASSSRDRGTSPLHF. Full variable domain (rest looked up from reference TRBV19 and TRBJ1-6): DGGITQSPKYLFRKEGQNVTLSCEQNLNHDAMYWYRQDPGQGLRLIYYSQIVNDFQKGDIAEGYSVSREKKESFPLTVTSAQKNPTAFYLCASSSRDRGTSPLHFGNGTRLTVT.

The chain combines TRBV5-1 with TRBJ1-3; D is unresolved. Germline loops: CDR1 SGHRS, CDR2 YFSETQ. The CDR3 length is 16 residues. Trimming removed 1 base from V and 1 base from J, with 12 bases in between. The CDR3 sequence: CASSLSSLGSGNTIYF. The CDR3 DNA sequence: TGCGCCAGCAGCTTGTCGTCCCTTGGATCTGGAAACACCATATATTTT.

The genes are TRBV5-4 and TRBJ1-1; 7 bases agree with TRBD1. The CDR3 has 17 residues. The ends lost 3 bases at V and 3 bases at J; junction bases unmatched: 14. In germline, CDR1 is SGHNT, CDR2 YYREEE (reference sequence). This CDR3 is CASSSPGQKKEDTEAFF. CDR3 DNA sequence: TGTGCCAGCAGCTCCCCGGGACAGAAGAAGGAGGACACTGAAGCTTTCTTT.

The chain combines TRBV29-1 with TRBJ1-1; D is ambiguous. This CDR3 is 13 amino acids long. CDR1 and CDR2 from the germline V gene are SQVTM and ANQGSEA. V was trimmed by 3 bases and J by 4 bases, leaving 12 bases between them. CDR3 sequence reads: CSVDLTLGTEAFF. CDR3 nucleotides: TGCAGCGTTGATTTGACATTAGGCACTGAAGCTTTCTTT.